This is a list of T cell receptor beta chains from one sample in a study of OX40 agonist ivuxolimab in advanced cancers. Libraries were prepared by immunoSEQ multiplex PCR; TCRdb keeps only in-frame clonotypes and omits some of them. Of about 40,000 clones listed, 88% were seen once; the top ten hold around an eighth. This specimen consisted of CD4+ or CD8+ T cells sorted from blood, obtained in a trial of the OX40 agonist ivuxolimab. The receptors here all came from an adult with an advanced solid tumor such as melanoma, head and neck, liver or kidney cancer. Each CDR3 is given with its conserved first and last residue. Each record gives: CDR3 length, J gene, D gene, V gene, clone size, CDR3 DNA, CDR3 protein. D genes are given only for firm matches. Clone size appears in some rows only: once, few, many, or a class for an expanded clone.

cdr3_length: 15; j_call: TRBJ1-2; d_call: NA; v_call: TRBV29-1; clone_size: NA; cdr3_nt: TGCAGCGTTGAAGAAGGGTCAGGGTCGACCTATGGCTACACCTTC; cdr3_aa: CSVEEGSGSTYGYTF
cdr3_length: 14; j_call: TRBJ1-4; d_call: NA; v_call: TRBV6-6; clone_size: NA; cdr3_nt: TGTGCCAGCAGGCCCGCCGGGACATCAGAAAAACTGTTTTTT; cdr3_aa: CASRPAGTSEKLFF
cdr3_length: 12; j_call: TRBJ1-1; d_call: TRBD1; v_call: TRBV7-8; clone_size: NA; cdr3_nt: TGTGCCAGCAGCACAGGGGGCACTGAAGCTTTCTTT; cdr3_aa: CASSTGGTEAFF
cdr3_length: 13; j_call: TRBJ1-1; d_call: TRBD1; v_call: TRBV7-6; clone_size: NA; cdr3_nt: TGTGCCAGCAGCTTAGGCAGGGGGCGCGAAGCTTTCTTT; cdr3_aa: CASSLGRGREAFF
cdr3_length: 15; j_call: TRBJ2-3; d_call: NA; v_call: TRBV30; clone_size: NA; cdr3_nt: TGTGCCTGGGCCCTGGGAGTTGCGAGCACAGATACGCAGTATTTT; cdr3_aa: CAWALGVASTDTQYF
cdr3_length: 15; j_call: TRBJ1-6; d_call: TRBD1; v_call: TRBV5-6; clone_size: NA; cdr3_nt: TGTGCCAGCAGCTTCGGGACAGGGGACAACTCACCCCTCCACTTT; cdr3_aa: CASSFGTGDNSPLHF
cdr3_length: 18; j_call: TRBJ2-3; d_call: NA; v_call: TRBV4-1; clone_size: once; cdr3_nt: TGCGCCAGCAGCCAAGAAAGACTGGCGGGGGCCATCACAGATACGCAGTATTTT; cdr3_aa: CASSQERLAGAITDTQYF
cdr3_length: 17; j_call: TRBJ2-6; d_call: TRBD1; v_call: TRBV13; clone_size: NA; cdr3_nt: TGTGCCAGCAGCTTAAGGGTGGACAGGGCTGGGGCCAACGTCCTGACTTTC; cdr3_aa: CASSLRVDRAGANVLTF
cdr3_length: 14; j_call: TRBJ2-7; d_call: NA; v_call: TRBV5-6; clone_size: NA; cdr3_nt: TGTGCCAGCAGCTTGACCTATGGCAGTTACGAGCAGTACTTC; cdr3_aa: CASSLTYGSYEQYF
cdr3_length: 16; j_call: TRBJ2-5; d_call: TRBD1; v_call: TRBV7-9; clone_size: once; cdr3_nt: TGTGCCAGCAGCCCAAGGGGGCACGTAGGGCAAGAGACCCAGTACTTC; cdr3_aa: CASSPRGHVGQETQYF
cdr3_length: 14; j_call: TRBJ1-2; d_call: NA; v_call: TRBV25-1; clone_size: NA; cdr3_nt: TGTGCCAGCAGCCAGACGGGGGGCTTCTTTGGCTACACCTTC; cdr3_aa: CASSQTGGFFGYTF
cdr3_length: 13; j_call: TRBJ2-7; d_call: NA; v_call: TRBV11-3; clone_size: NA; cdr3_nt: TGTGCCAGCGCTATAGGACCCGGCTACGAGCAGTACTTC; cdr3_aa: CASAIGPGYEQYF
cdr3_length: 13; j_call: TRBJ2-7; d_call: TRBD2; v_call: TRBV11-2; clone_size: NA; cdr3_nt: TGTGCCAGCAGCTCACTAGCGGGAGGCGAGCAGTACTTC; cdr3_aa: CASSSLAGGEQYF
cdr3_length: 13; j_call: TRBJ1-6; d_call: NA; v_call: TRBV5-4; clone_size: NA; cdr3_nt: TGTGCCAGCAGCTTGGTTCTACAGGAAACCCTCCACTTT; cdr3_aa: CASSLVLQETLHF
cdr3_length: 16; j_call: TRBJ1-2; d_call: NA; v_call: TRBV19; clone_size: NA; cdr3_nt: TGTGCCAGTAGTATGAGATCTGGGCAAGCTAACTATGGCTACACCTTC; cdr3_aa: CASSMRSGQANYGYTF
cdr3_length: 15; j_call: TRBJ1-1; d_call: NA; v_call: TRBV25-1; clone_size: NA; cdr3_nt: TGTGCCAGCAGTGACTATAGGGAATACAACACTGAAGCTTTCTTT; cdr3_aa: CASSDYREYNTEAFF
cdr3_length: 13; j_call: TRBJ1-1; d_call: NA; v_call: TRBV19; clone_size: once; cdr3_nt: TGTGCCAGTCGACCGGGGGCTACCACTGAAGCTTTCTTT; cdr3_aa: CASRPGATTEAFF
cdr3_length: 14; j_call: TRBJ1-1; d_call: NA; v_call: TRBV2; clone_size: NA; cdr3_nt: TGTGCCAGCAGTGAAACGGGGCAGGGGACTGAAGCTTTCTTT; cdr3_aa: CASSETGQGTEAFF
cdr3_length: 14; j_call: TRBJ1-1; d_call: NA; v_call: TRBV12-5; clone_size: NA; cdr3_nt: TGTGCTAGTGGTTTGTTTGGCGGGGGAGATTCAGCTTTCTTT; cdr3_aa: CASGLFGGGDSAFF
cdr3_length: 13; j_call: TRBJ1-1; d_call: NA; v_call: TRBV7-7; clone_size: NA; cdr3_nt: TGTGCTAGCAGCTCGGGGTTGAACACTGAAGCTTTCTTT; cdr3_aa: CASSSGLNTEAFF
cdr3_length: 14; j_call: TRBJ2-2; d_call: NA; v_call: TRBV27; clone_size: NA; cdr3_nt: TGTGCCAGCAGGGCACGAGGGAACACCGGGGAGCTGTTTTTT; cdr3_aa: CASRARGNTGELFF
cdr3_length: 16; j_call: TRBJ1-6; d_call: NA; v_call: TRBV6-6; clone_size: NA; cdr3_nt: TGTGCCAGCAGCACCCACCAGGTGGGATACAATTCACCCCTCCACTTT; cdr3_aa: CASSTHQVGYNSPLHF
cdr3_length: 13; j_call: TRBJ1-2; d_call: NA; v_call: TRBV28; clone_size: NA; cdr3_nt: TGTGCCAGCAGTTTTTCGACGGTGTATGGCTACACCTTC; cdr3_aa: CASSFSTVYGYTF
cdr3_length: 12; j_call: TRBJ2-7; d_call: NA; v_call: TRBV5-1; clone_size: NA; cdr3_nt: TGCGCCAGCAGCTTGGTTGATGGTGAGCAGTACTTC; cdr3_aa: CASSLVDGEQYF
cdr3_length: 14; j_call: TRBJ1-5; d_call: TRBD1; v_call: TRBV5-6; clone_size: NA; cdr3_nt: TGTGCCAGCAGCTTGACAGGGGGCAATCAGCCCCAGCATTTT; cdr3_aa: CASSLTGGNQPQHF
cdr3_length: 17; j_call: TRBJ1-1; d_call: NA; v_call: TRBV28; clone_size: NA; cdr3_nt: TGTGCCAGCAGTTTAGAGCCAGGGTATGACATGAACACTGAAGCTTTCTTT; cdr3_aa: CASSLEPGYDMNTEAFF
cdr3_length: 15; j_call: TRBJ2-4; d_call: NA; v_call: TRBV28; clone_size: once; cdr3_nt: TGTGCCAGCACCCCAAGCCAGTTAGCCAAAAACATTCAGTACTTC; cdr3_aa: CASTPSQLAKNIQYF
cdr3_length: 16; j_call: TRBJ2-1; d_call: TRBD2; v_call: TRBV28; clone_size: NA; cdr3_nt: TGTGCCAGCAGTTTAGATAATGGACTAGCGGGAAATGAGCAGTTCTTC; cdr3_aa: CASSLDNGLAGNEQFF
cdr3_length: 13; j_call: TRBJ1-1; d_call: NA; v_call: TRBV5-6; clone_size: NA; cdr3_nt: TGTGCCAGCAGCTTGGGAACTCGGCCTGACGCTTTCTTT; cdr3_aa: CASSLGTRPDAFF
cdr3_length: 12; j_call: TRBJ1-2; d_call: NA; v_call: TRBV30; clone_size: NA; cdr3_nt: TGTGCCTGGAGGTTAAGATCCTATGGCTACACCTTC; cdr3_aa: CAWRLRSYGYTF
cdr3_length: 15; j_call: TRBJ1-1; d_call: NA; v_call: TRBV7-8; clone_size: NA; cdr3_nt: TGTGCCAGCAGCTTTTTTCCAGGGGTGATCACTGAAGCTTTCTTT; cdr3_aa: CASSFFPGVITEAFF
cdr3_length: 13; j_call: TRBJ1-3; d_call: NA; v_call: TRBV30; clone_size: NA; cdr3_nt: TGTGCCTGGAGTGTGGTCCTGGAGGACACCATATATTTT; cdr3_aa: CAWSVVLEDTIYF
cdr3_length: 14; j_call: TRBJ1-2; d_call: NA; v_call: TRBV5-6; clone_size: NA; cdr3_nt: TGTGCCAGCAGCTTGGGACAGTCATACTATGGCTACACCTTC; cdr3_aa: CASSLGQSYYGYTF
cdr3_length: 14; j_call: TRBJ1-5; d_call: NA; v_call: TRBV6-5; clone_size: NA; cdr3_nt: TGTGCCAGCAGCCCCAGGGGACTCAATCAGCCCCAGCATTTT; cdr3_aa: CASSPRGLNQPQHF
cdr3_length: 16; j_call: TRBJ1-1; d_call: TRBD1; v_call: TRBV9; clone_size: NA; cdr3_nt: TGTGCCAGCAGCTCCCGCCGGGGGGACAGGGGGTATGAAGCTTTCTTT; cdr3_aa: CASSSRRGDRGYEAFF
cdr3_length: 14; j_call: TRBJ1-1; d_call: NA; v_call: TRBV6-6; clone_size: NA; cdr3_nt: TGTGCCAGCAGTTACTCGGGCACAGGGTCTGAAGCTTTCTTT; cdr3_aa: CASSYSGTGSEAFF
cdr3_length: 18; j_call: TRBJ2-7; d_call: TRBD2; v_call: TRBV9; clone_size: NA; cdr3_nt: TGTGCCAGCAGCCCTTCGACTAGCGGGAGGGCCCTAATCGACGAGCAATACTTC; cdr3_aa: CASSPSTSGRALIDEQYF
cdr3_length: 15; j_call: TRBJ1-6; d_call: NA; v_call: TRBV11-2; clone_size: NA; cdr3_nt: TGTGCCAGCAGCTTAGATCGGTGGGGGGATTCACCCCTCCACTTT; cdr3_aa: CASSLDRWGDSPLHF
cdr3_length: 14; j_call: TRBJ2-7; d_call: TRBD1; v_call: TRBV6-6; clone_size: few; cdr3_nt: TGTGCCAGCAGTCACAGGGGGCGGACCTACGAGCAGTACTTC; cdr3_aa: CASSHRGRTYEQYF
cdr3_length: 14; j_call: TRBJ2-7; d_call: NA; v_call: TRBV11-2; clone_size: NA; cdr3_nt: TGTGCCAGCAGCTTAGGATCTGGGTCCTACGAGCAGTACTTC; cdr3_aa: CASSLGSGSYEQYF
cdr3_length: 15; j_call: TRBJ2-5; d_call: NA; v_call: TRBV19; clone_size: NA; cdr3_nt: TGTGCCAGTAGTATACTGGCCGATCGGCAGGAGACCCAGTACTTC; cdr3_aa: CASSILADRQETQYF
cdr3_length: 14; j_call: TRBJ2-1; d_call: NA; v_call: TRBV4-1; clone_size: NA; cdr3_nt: TGCGCCAGCAGCCAAGAGGGGGGTGCGGGTGAGCAGTTCTTC; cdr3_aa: CASSQEGGAGEQFF
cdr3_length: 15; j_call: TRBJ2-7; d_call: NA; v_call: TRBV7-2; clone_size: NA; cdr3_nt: TGTGCCAGCAGCTTACAGGGGCCGTTCTCCTACGAGCAGTACTTC; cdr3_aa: CASSLQGPFSYEQYF
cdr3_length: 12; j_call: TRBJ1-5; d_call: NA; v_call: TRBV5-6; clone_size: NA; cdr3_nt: TGTGCCAGCAGCTGGGGCAGGGAGCCCCAGCATTTT; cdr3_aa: CASSWGREPQHF
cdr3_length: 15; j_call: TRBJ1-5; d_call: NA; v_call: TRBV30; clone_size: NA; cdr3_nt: TGTGCCTGGAGCAATTCTGAAGACGGCAATCAGCCCCAGCATTTT; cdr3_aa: CAWSNSEDGNQPQHF
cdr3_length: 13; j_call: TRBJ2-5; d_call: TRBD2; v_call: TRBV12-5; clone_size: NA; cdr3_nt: TGTGCTAGTGGAATCGGGGGGGAACTGACCCAGTACTTC; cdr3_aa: CASGIGGELTQYF
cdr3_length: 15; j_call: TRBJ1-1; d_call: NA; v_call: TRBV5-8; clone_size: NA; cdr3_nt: TGTGCCAGCAGTTTTCCAAGTGGGAGGGACACTGAAGCTTTCTTT; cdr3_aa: CASSFPSGRDTEAFF
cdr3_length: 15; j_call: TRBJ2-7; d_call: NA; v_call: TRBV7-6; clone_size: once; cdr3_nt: TGTGCCAGCAGCTTAGCGCGGGCAGGCCTCTACGAGCAGTACTTC; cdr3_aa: CASSLARAGLYEQYF
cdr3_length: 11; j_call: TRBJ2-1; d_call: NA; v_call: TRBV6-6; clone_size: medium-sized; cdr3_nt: TGTGCCACCCTTTCCTACAATGAGCAGTTCTTC; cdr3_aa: CATLSYNEQFF
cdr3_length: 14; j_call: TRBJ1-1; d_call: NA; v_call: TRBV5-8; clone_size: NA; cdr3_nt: TGTGCCAGCAGCTTGGGGAACACCGAGACTGAAGCTTTCTTT; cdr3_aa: CASSLGNTETEAFF
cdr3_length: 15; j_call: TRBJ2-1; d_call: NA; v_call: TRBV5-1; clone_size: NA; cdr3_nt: TGCGCCAGCAGCCTGGACAGCCCAAGACGTCGTGAGCAGTTCTTC; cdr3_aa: CASSLDSPRRREQFF
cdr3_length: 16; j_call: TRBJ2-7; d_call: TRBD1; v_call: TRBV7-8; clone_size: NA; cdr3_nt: TGTGCCAGCAGCACCGATTGGACAGGGTATTACTACGAGCAGTACTTC; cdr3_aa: CASSTDWTGYYYEQYF
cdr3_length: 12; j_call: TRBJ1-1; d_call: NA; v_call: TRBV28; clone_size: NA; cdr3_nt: TGTGCCAGCAGTACTGGGAGGACTGAAGCTTTCTTT; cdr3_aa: CASSTGRTEAFF
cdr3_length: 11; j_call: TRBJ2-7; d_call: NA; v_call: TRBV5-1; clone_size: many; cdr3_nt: TGCGCCAGCAGCGCCGGCTACGAGCAGTACTTC; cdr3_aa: CASSAGYEQYF
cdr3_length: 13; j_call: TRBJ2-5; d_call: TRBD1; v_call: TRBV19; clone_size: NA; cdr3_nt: TGTGCCAGTAGTTGGGACAGTCAAGAGACCCAGTACTTC; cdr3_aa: CASSWDSQETQYF